This T cell receptor (beta chain) was documented in a study of CD8+CD57+ T cells in acquired aplastic anemia. Study-wide points: Controls and patients did not differ significantly in CD8+ Simpson's diversity. Researchers report that twenty-nine CD8+ CDR3 sequences appeared in both patients and controls.

V gave up 0 bases and J gave up 7 bases, with 15 bases separating them. The CDR3 contains 16 residues. Germline CDR1 SEHNR, CDR2 FQNEAQ (reference sequence). The template used for profiling TCR beta VDJ and CDR3 was genomic DNA. MiXCR, applied by TCRdb to the reads, yields one record per CDR3 protein. Of more than 100,000 distinct CDR3 sequences in the sample, 48% were seen once. This clonotype was picked up many times. No antigen is known for it. This clonotype was sampled from a human donor in good health, serving as a control. The sample taken for sequencing was sorted CD4+, CD8+, or CD8+CD57+ T cells (not recorded which) from PBMCs. The genes are TRBV7-9 and TRBJ1-4; D is undetermined. CDR3 sequence: CASSLASGGMGEKLFF. CDR3 nucleotide sequence: TGTGCCAGCAGCTTAGCATCAGGAGGGATGGGTGAAAAACTGTTTTTT.